This T cell receptor beta chain was captured by sequencing in a study of T cells after posttransplantation cyclophosphamide (dated by TCRdb to 2016 to 2018). Regarding the research as a whole: Using TRB sequencing, the study followed how the T cell repertoire reconstituted after myeloablative bone marrow transplantation in which posttransplantation cyclophosphamide served as GVHD prophylaxis. Samples from around 40 PTCy-treated patients and 15 to 20 related bone marrow donors of those patients were subjected to antigen receptor sequencing. Blood from all 30 or so PTCy patients with 1-year posttransplant specimens was subjected to TRB sequencing. Up to roughly 3 additional blood samples from 2 to 5.2 years after transplant were also TRB-sequenced in 3 patients, as was pretransplant blood from several patients. Because TRA and TRB clonality were tightly correlated in fewer than ten samples, subsequent TCR analyses were focused on TRB only. Public TRB sequences were queried against a database of over 3,000 sequences associated with responses to pathogens, tumor antigens, self-antigens and alloantigens.

Peripheral blood samples were provided by related bone marrow donors on the day of marrow donation. Peripheral blood and bone marrow mononuclear cells were isolated by Ficoll-Hypaque density centrifugation and cryopreserved. TRB sequencing used genomic DNA with the immunoSEQ assay at survey resolution or the hsTCRB kit. The study's processing was this. The immunoSEQ software handled the initial read processing, while the LymphoSeq R package was used for the repertoire analyses. Clonality was calculated as 1 minus normalized Shannon entropy, and the Gini coefficient was also calculated for each TRB dataset. Phenotypes of unsorted samples were inferred by mapping TRB sequences from sorted subsets of the recipient or donor onto unsorted samples of the same recipient. The immuneACCESS repertoire file appears here via TCRdb, limited to in-frame rearrangements. These files lack a portion of the clones; in checked studies, under half of the deficit traces to unresolved V genes, and the cause of the others is not known. The V and J calls and the clone size are those of that table, but D and trimming were determined from the DNA. The sample counts tens of thousands of clones, each observed more than once. The ten largest make up roughly 2% of the sample.

Broad study findings and their caveats: Donor-recipient similarity was low at 1-2 months but increased during the first year, and donor CD8+ memory clones often dominated later blood repertoires. Across fewer than 50 patients, TRB clonality was highly associated with recipient CMV seropositivity and CMV reactivation, and diversity in PTCy patients was similar to diversity in CNI/methotrexate controls. The TRB repertoires of T cells infiltrating skin or GI tract showed only limited overlap with the TRB repertoires of T cells in blood.

This clone was counted ten times or more. It has no known antigen specificity. Base qualities are not provided; no much larger clone lies one nucleotide away. V loses 2 bases, J loses 1 base, and the germline ends lie 12 bases apart. Based on the germline V gene, the CDR1 and CDR2 sequences are MNHEY and SVGAGI. From its cysteine to its phenylalanine, the CDR3 spans 15 amino acids. The CDR3 DNA has 45 bases and is translated from base 1. The chain is encoded by TRBV6-5 joined to TRBJ2-7; the D gene is perhaps TRBD1, from 6 matching bases. The sequencing sample was made of PBMCs. The TCR originated in a man in his forties or fifties in good health, CMV-negative, and a related stem cell transplant donor. This receptor carries the CDR3 CASSYDRWMSYEQYF. The nucleotide sequence is TGTGCCAGCAGTTACGACAGGTGGATGTCCTACGAGCAGTACTTC.